This TCR beta chain originates from a study of shared clonotypes between healthy human individuals (dated by TCRdb to the early 2020s). Turning to the overall study: The cohort comprised two women and a few men aged 18 to 49 years. Libraries were prepared and TCR repertoires were sequenced by different laboratories using diverse techniques, in order to increase sequencing depth and limit assay-specific biases. For each donor, CD4 naive and CD4 memory were each given three plates, CD8 naive was given two plates, and CD8 memory was given one plate. Blood TCR repertoires of five healthy adults were deeply sequenced to estimate repertoire size and the extent of clonotype sharing between individuals. Leukapheresis yielded between about 0.9 and 10 billion PBMCs per donor. Here is what the overall study found, with its caveats: Because the study included a small number of donors, the genetic and exposure-history diversity represented was limited. Sharing across several donors was observed for 5% to 6.5% of naive CD4, about 3.2% of naive CD8, around 2.5% of memory CD4, and roughly 0.43% of memory CD8 clonotypes. Estimated clonotype richness was generally larger for naive than for memory subsets. Clonotypes shared by all four sorted-subset donors showed higher generation probabilities than non-shared clonotypes. Pairwise subsampling indicated that sequencing depth was expected to affect the degree of clonotype sharing among donors. Rarefaction of sorted-subset datasets indicated incomplete sequencing despite the large sequencing depth. Sampling was restricted to blood, and TCR repertoires in tissue are likely to differ from TCR repertoires in blood.

CD8 naive samples consisted of CD45RO-negative cells that were positively selected for CCR7, yielding a CD45RA+CCR7+ population without TemRA cells. Donors were healthy HIV-negative adults with no recently reported acute infections or vaccinations. Every donor was a Caucasian adult residing in Nashville, Tennessee, USA. After blood collection by leukapheresis, PBMCs were isolated using Ficoll-Histopaque density gradient centrifugation and then cryopreserved in the vapor phase of liquid nitrogen. Analytical flow cytometry was used to check the purity and quantity of each magnetically sorted T cell population. Genomic DNA was isolated from each sorted fraction and quantified by UV absorbance on a Nanodrop 2000c. This clone has only a few counts. Its antigen specificity is not known. Base-call qualities are not available, and no considerably larger clone is one nucleotide away. At the DNA level, this CDR3 is encoded by other sequences in the same sample as well.

The CDR3 goes from the cysteine to the phenylalanine over 12 residues. Left in the record is the CDR3 DNA by itself, 36 bases read in frame from the first base. V is shortened by 2 bases, J by 4 bases, and the region joining them spans 6 bases. The CDR1 and CDR2 encoded by the germline V gene (reference sequence) are MNHEY and SMNVEV. Using the deep immunoSEQ assay, multiplex PCR amplified TCR CDR3 regions from genomic DNA. For each cell subset, the extracted genomic DNA was distributed evenly across all wells of several immunoSEQ 96-well plates, and each plate served as one replicate. For sorted subsets, approximately 200 ng of genomic DNA, equivalent to tens of thousands of T cell genomes, went into each replicate PCR. Purified libraries were quantified with a Qubit 3.0 fluorometer, sized on a Bioanalyzer 2100, and re-quantified with the KAPA Library Quantification kit. Every immunoSEQ 96-well plate was sequenced on a separate single-read 150-cycle Illumina NextSeq 550 flow cell. In the authors' own workflow: Because the immunoSEQ output included only junctional sequences and no quality scores, the filtering could not be the same as the filtering used for full-length reads. To assign V/J genes and CDR3, sequences were annotated against IMGT germline references using PyIR, a Python wrapper for IgBLAST v1.9. Reads with weak V/J assignments (E-value above 1e-6), missing CDR3, stop codons, out-of-frame junctions, or ambiguous translated residues were removed. V3J clonotypes were defined by identical inferred V gene, J gene, and CDR3 amino acid sequence. Percentage overlap between repertoires was calculated by dividing the number of shared unique clonotypes by the size of the smaller repertoire. Richness of each repertoire was evaluated using RTK rarefaction, the Chao1 estimator, and Recon v2.1 estimates of unobserved clonotypes. OLGA was used to compute generation probabilities for all TCRbeta clonotypes that the gDNA method yielded from a handful of donors. TCRdb holds this immuneACCESS table with in-frame rearrangements only. Some clones are missing; in checked studies, unresolved V genes explain under half, and the rest has no known cause. D and trimming come from the DNA, and the V and J calls and clone size come from that table. Counted in this sample were about 700,000 clones; roughly 94% of them appeared once. The ten largest account for about 24% of the sample.

The receptor was derived from a man younger than 40 in good health. This chain joins TRBV27 to TRBJ2-7; no D gene is confidently identified. Material: naive CD8+ T cells sorted from blood. Per the publication, the cell subset or site label means: CD45RA+CCR7+. The nucleotides are TGTGCCAGCAGTTTACGAGGTTACGAGCAGTACTTC. Translated, it reads CASSLRGYEQYF.